A selection of T cell receptor beta chains follows, all from one sample in a study of T-cell memory formation after mild COVID-19. TCRdb re-derived calls from the 5' RACE reads in MiXCR, one entry per CDR3 protein. The sample contains about 250,000 distinct CDR3 sequences, more than 15% of which appear only once. The sequenced material came from PBMCs or a T cell subset sorted from them (not recorded which). The source is a man in his late teens or twenties who had mild COVID-19 (a few samples of this study predate the infection). Cell type and time point are not known. CDR3s include the opening cysteine and the closing phenylalanine or tryptophan. A D gene is named only where the DNA matches it firmly. Not every row has a clone size; where given, it reads once, few, many or a size class.

j_call,clone_size,d_call,v_call,cdr3_nt,cdr3_aa
TRBJ2-3,few,TRBD2,TRBV5-1,TGCGCCAGCAGCGTGGGGACTAGCGGGGTCCCAGATACGCAGTATTTT,CASSVGTSGVPDTQYF
TRBJ1-2,.,.,TRBV6-5,TGTGCCAGCAGATGGGGCAACTATGGCTACACCTTC,CASRWGNYGYTF
TRBJ2-1,few,.,TRBV4-2,TGTGCCAGCAGCGGGCGGGACAATGAGCAGTTCTTC,CASSGRDNEQFF
TRBJ1-5,.,.,TRBV21-1,TGTGCCAGCATTGGAGGGCGCAAATATCAGCCCCAGCATTTT,CASIGGRKYQPQHF
TRBJ1-2,.,.,TRBV6-2/TRBV6-3,TGTGCCAGCTGGAGGGGGAACTATGGCTACACCTTC,CASWRGNYGYTF
TRBJ2-3,few,TRBD2,TRBV5-5,TGTGCCAGCAGCTTGGCATCGGGGGGGAACACAGATACGCAGTATTTT,CASSLASGGNTDTQYF
TRBJ2-7,.,TRBD1,TRBV19,TGTGCCAGTTCCGGGACAGGGGGCCACGAGCAGTACTTC,CASSGTGGHEQYF
TRBJ2-1,.,TRBD2,TRBV6-2/TRBV6-3,TGTGCCAGCAGTCCTCTGACTAGCGGGGGGAGGGATGAGCAGTTCTTC,CASSPLTSGGRDEQFF
TRBJ1-1,few,TRBD1,TRBV20-1,TGCAGTGCTAGACCTTATCGACAGGGGCCAACCACTGAAGCTTTCTTT,CSARPYRQGPTTEAFF
TRBJ1-2,.,TRBD1,TRBV20-1,TGCAGTGCCGAAGACAGGGCAGGCTATGGCTACACCTTC,CSAEDRAGYGYTF
TRBJ2-3,once,.,TRBV12-3/TRBV12-4,TGTGCCAGCAGTTTCCCCGCCGGGTGGAATACGCAGTATTTT,CASSFPAGWNTQYF
TRBJ2-7,few,.,TRBV20-1,TGCAGTGCTACTCCTCAGGGGCGAGCCACCTACGAGCAGTACTTC,CSATPQGRATYEQYF
TRBJ1-6,few,.,TRBV15,TGTGCCACCAGCAGAGACCACAATTCACCCCTCCACTTT,CATSRDHNSPLHF
TRBJ2-1,.,TRBD1,TRBV12-3/TRBV12-4,TGTGCCAGCAGTTTTGGGGACAGGGTTGATGAGCAGTTCTTC,CASSFGDRVDEQFF
TRBJ2-5,few,.,TRBV12-3/TRBV12-4,TGTGCCAGCAGGTTAGACTCCTTGGAAGAGACCCAGTACTTC,CASRLDSLEETQYF
TRBJ1-5,.,.,TRBV11-2,TGTGCCAGCAGCTTAGACCTGGGGGGTCCCCAGCATTTT,CASSLDLGGPQHF
TRBJ1-5,.,.,TRBV4-3,TGCGCCAGCAGCCCCGGACTGGGTCGCAATCAGCCCCAGCATTTT,CASSPGLGRNQPQHF
TRBJ1-1,.,TRBD1,TRBV29-1,TGCAGCGTGGGTGGGACAGCTGAAGCTTTCTTT,CSVGGTAEAFF
TRBJ2-5,few,.,TRBV6-5,TGTGCCACACGTAGGGGACCCTACCAAGAGACCCAGTACTTC,CATRRGPYQETQYF
TRBJ1-4,many,.,TRBV5-1,TGCGCCAGCCGACAAGATTGGGACCAAGGGGCAAAACTGTTTTTT,CASRQDWDQGAKLFF
TRBJ2-5,.,.,TRBV12-5,TGTGCTAGTGGTTTGGTAACCCCTGGCCCCGAGACCCAGTACTTC,CASGLVTPGPETQYF
TRBJ2-1,few,TRBD2,TRBV7-3,TGTGCCAGCAGCTTACTAGCGGGAGGGATGAATGAGCAGTTCTTC,CASSLLAGGMNEQFF
TRBJ2-3,.,TRBD2,TRBV7-2,TGTGCCAGCAGAAGCGGGGGGGTCAGCACAGATACGCAGTATTTT,CASRSGGVSTDTQYF
TRBJ2-5,.,.,TRBV25-1,TGTGCCAGCACCGAAGGGGTCGGGGGGCGTCAAGAGACCCAGTACTTC,CASTEGVGGRQETQYF
TRBJ1-1,many,.,TRBV23-1,TGCGCCAGCAGCAGGGAGATGAACACTGAAGCTTTCTTT,CASSREMNTEAFF
TRBJ1-1,few,TRBD1,TRBV9,TGTGCCAGCAGCGGCGGACTCCATGGACAGGGATGGACTGAAGCTTTCTTT,CASSGGLHGQGWTEAFF
TRBJ1-1,many,.,TRBV20-1,TGCAGTGCTAGGACCACTGAAGCTTTCTTT,CSARTTEAFF
TRBJ1-6,few,.,TRBV20-1,TGCAGTGCTAGAGATGGGAATACAGGATTTGGTAATTCACCCCTCCACTTT,CSARDGNTGFGNSPLHF
TRBJ1-2,.,.,TRBV2,TGTGCCAGTTCTAGTGTGGACTATGGCTACACCTTC,CASSSVDYGYTF
TRBJ2-1,.,TRBD1,TRBV5-1,TGCGCCAGCAGCTTGGACAGGGGTGACAATGAGCAGTTCTTC,CASSLDRGDNEQFF
TRBJ2-3,.,TRBD2,TRBV5-1,TGCGCCAGCAGCCCCCAGGGAGCGGGGGTTCTTCTAACAGATACGCAGTATTTT,CASSPQGAGVLLTDTQYF
TRBJ2-3,.,.,TRBV5-6,TGTGCCAGCAGCTTAGAATCAGGGGGGAGCACAGATACGCAGTATTTT,CASSLESGGSTDTQYF
TRBJ2-5,.,TRBD2,TRBV18,TGTGCCAGCTCAACGGGACTAGAAGAGACCCAGTACTTC,CASSTGLEETQYF
TRBJ2-2,.,TRBD1,TRBV4-1,TGCGCCAGCAGCCAAGTTCAGGGGGTTGCCACCGGGGAGCTGTTTTTT,CASSQVQGVATGELFF
TRBJ2-5,.,TRBD2,TRBV24-1,TGTGCCACCGAAGGGACTAGCGGGGGCCGGGAGACCCAGTACTTC,CATEGTSGGRETQYF
TRBJ1-5,.,.,TRBV5-8,TGTGCCAGCAGCTTGGGTCTCAGAGGGGATCAGCCCCAGCATTTT,CASSLGLRGDQPQHF
TRBJ2-3,few,TRBD2,TRBV6-6,TGTGCCAGCAGTTACCGAGGTGCGGGGGGCCCCACAGATACGCAGTATTTT,CASSYRGAGGPTDTQYF
TRBJ1-1,.,.,TRBV20-1,TGCAGTGCTAGGTCTCCAAGGAAGGGCACTGAAGCTTTCTTT,CSARSPRKGTEAFF
TRBJ1-1,.,.,TRBV7-2,TGTGCCAGCAGCGTGGACACCTTCACTGAAGCTTTCTTT,CASSVDTFTEAFF
TRBJ2-1,.,.,TRBV7-6,TGTGCCAGCAGCTTAGAAGATATGTTGAGGAATGAGCAGTTCTTC,CASSLEDMLRNEQFF
TRBJ1-6,few,.,TRBV6-2/TRBV6-3,TGTGCCAGCAGTTACGGCGGAGCGTCACCCCTCCACTTT,CASSYGGASPLHF